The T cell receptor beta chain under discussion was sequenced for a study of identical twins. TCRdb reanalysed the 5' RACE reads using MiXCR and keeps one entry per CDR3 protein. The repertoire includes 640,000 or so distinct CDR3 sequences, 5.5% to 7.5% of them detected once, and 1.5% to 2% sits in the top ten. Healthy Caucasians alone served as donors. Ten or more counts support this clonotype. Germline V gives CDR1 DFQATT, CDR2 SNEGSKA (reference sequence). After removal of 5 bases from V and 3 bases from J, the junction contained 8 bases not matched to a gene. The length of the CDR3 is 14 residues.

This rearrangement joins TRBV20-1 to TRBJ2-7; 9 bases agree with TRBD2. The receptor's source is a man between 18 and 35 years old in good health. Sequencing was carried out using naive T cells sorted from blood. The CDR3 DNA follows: TGCAGTGCTGAAAGCGGGAGGACCAACTACGAGCAGTACTTC. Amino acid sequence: CSAESGRTNYEQYF.